These 26 T cell receptor beta chains originate from one sample sequenced in a study of blood T cell repertoires in COVID-19. The method was immunoSEQ multiplex PCR; TCRdb's version includes in-frame clones alone and lacks a portion of them. Seen here are some 290,000 clones, roughly 86% observed once, and the top ten hold around 3.6%. The sequenced sample was peripheral blood. Receptor source: a young man with active or convalescent COVID-19.

This chain links TRBV9 with TRBJ1-1, with D unclear. V was trimmed by 2 bases and J by 1 base, leaving 6 bases between them. CDR3 length: 13 amino acids. The germline CDR1 and CDR2 sequences are SGDLS and YYNGEE. CDR3: CASSVGKNTEAFF. DNA of the CDR3: TGTGCCAGCAGCGTTGGCAAGAACACTGAAGCTTTCTTT.

The CDR3 DNA follows: TGCAGCGTTTTCTCCCGGACAGCTAATGAAAAACTGTTTTTT. Translating gives CSVFSRTANEKLFF. This rearrangement joins TRBV29-1 to TRBJ1-4, with D perhaps matching TRBD1 (6 bases). The CDR3 runs 14 residues. V shed 5 bases and J shed 3 bases, with 13 bases lying between them. Germline CDR1 reads SQVTM; CDR2 reads ANQGSEA.

The CDR3: CASSSQVETQYF. The CDR3 region has the DNA TGTGCCAGCAGCTCACAGGTAGAGACCCAGTACTTC. V is TRBV7-9 and J is TRBJ2-5, with D possibly TRBD1 on 5 matching bases. The CDR3 sequence is 12 residues long. The germline CDR1 and CDR2 sequences are SEHNR and FQNEAQ (reference sequence). The germline V and J ends were trimmed by 4 bases and 4 bases, with 7 bases remaining between them.

CDR3 amino acids: CASSRLGLAGLGIKQFF. The CDR3 DNA is TGTGCCAGCAGCCGACTGGGACTAGCGGGCCTCGGTATAAAGCAGTTCTTC. The rearrangement joins TRBV13 to TRBJ2-1; 12 bases map to TRBD2. With V trimmed by 5 bases and J by 11 bases, 16 bases remained unmatched. The CDR3 length is 17 residues. Germline CDR1 is PRHDT and CDR2 is FYEKMQ (reference sequence). Full variable domain (missing parts from reference TRBV13 and TRBJ2-1): AAGVIQSPRHLIKEKRETATLKCYPIPRHDTVYWYQQGPGQDPQFLISFYEKMQSDKGSIPDRFSAQQFSDYHSELNMSSLELGDSALYFCASSRLGLAGLGIKQFFGPGTRLTVL.

With respect to this clone: Sequence at one end of the junction differs from germline and may be a read error. The chain uses TRBV14 and TRBJ2-7; tentatively, D is TRBD1 (6 bases). This CDR3 contains 16 residues. Germline CDR1 SGHDN, CDR2 FVKESK. Written as DNA, the CDR3 is TGTACCAGCAGCCAAACAGCTCGGACAGCGTTATACGAGCAGTACTTC. Amino acids: CTSSQTARTALYEQYF.

The J gene is TRBJ2-7, the V gene TRBV10-3; D possibly corresponds to TRBD2 (5 bases). The germline V and J ends were trimmed by 11 bases and 0 bases, with 11 bases remaining between them. Germline values: CDR1 ENHRY, CDR2 SYGVKD. The CDR3 contains 12 residues. This chain's CDR3 is CAQGSGSYEQYF. The CDR3 nucleotides read TGTGCCCAAGGGAGCGGCTCCTACGAGCAGTACTTC.

The count of this clone is one. The chain carries TRBV18 and TRBJ1-4; D not resolved. The CDR3 contains 14 residues. The ends were cut back, 6 bases at V and 4 bases at J, with 12 bases in the middle. Germline lookup yields CDR1 KGHSH and CDR2 LQKENI. The CDR3 region is CASSPGGVNEKLFF. The CDR3 bases are TGTGCCAGCTCTCCGGGCGGGGTTAATGAAAAACTGTTTTTT.

This chain connects TRBV27 to TRBJ2-7; 9 bases are shared with TRBD1. The ends lost 8 bases at V and 6 bases at J; junction bases unmatched: 11. The CDR3 has 14 residues. Germline V gene sequence: CDR1 MNHEY, CDR2 SMNVEV (reference sequence). The chain's CDR3 is CASGTGTGSGEQYF. The DNA for the CDR3 is TGTGCCAGCGGAACCGGGACAGGGTCGGGCGAGCAGTACTTC.

The J gene is TRBJ1-1, the V gene TRBV10-3, with 7 bases lining up with TRBD1. Germline V gives CDR1 ENHRY, CDR2 SYGVKD. After removal of 6 bases from V and 6 bases from J, the junction contained 10 bases not matched to a gene. This CDR3 contains 14 residues. The CDR3 protein is CAIRQDRTGAEAFF. The CDR3, as DNA: TGTGCCATCAGACAGGACAGGACGGGGGCTGAAGCTTTCTTT.

V gene TRBV5-6 combines with J gene TRBJ2-1, with TRBD1 as a possible D gene (6 bases). The CDR3 spans 15 residues. Per germline, CDR1 SGHDT and CDR2 YYEEEE. V shed 5 bases and J shed 0 bases, with 12 bases lying between them. The CDR3 is CASREGGSSYNEQFF. The DNA for the CDR3 is TGTGCCAGCAGGGAAGGGGGAAGCTCCTACAATGAGCAGTTCTTC.

V is TRBV24-1 and J is TRBJ2-2; 7 bases agree with TRBD2. Germline CDR1 is KGHDR and CDR2 is SFDVKD. The CDR3 is 16 residues long. J was trimmed by 4 bases and V by 3 bases; bases with no gene match: 7. The CDR3 is CATSDGLAESTGELFF. The CDR3 DNA follows: TGTGCCACCAGTGATGGGCTAGCGGAATCCACCGGGGAGCTGTTTTTT.

About this clone itself: Other DNA sequences within the sample encode an identical CDR3. This chain connects TRBV27 to TRBJ2-5; the D is unclear. The CDR3 is 11 residues long. Trimming cost V 6 bases and J 2 bases, with 4 bases left between them. Looked up from germline, CDR1 is MNHEY and CDR2 is SMNVEV (reference sequence). The DNA for the CDR3 is TGTGCCAGCAGGAGACAAGAGACCCAGTACTTC. This gives the protein CASRRQETQYF.

The chain joins TRBV11-3 to TRBJ2-7; TRBD1 is a possible D gene (6 bases). The CDR3 loop spans 15 amino acids. Germline V gene sequence: CDR1 SGHNT, CDR2 YENEEA. Deletions cut 2 bases from V and 3 bases from J, with 14 bases between. CDR3 protein: CASSLLGHQFYEQYF. Written as DNA, the CDR3 is TGTGCCAGCAGCTTACTGGGACACCAATTCTACGAGCAGTACTTC.

The chain joins TRBV28 to TRBJ1-1; D unresolved. The germline CDR1 and CDR2 sequences are MDHEN and SYDVKM. This CDR3 contains 12 residues. The V gene lost 8 bases and the J gene lost 5 bases, with 12 bases spanning the gap. The CDR3: CASFQRETEAFF. Written as DNA, the CDR3 is TGTGCCAGCTTCCAGCGGGAAACTGAAGCTTTCTTT.

The rearrangement links TRBV30 to TRBJ2-1; TRBD2 aligns across 9 bases. Germline V gene data show CDR1 as GTSNPN and CDR2 as SVGIG (reference sequence). The CDR3 extends over 13 amino acids. Germline trimming cut 3 bases from V and 9 bases from J; bases unmatched to any gene: 6. The CDR3 sequence is CAWSVSGRTEQFF. In DNA, the CDR3 is TGTGCCTGGAGCGTAAGCGGGAGGACTGAGCAGTTCTTC.

V gene TRBV30 combines with J gene TRBJ2-1; 9 positions match TRBD2. J gave up 7 bases and V 0 bases, and 7 bases lay outside the gene matches. This CDR3 spans 15 amino acids. Germline V gene sequence: CDR1 GTSNPN, CDR2 SVGIG (reference sequence). The CDR3 DNA reads as TGTGCCTGGAGTGTAGCTAGCGGGAATATGAATGAGCAGTTCTTC. Amino acids: CAWSVASGNMNEQFF.

The genes are TRBV29-1 and TRBJ1-5; no definite D call. V lost 4 bases and J lost 1, with 8 bases in between. The CDR3 has 13 amino acids. Per germline, CDR1 SQVTM and CDR2 ANQGSEA. CDR3 amino acids: CSVVAGSNQPQHF. The CDR3 DNA is TGCAGCGTTGTGGCCGGGAGCAATCAGCCCCAGCATTTT. Drawing the rest from reference TRBV29-1 and TRBJ1-5, the complete variable domain is SAVISQKPSRDICQRGTSLTIQCQVDSQVTMMFWYRQQPGQSLTLIATANQGSEATYESGFVIDKFPISRPNLTFSTLTVSNMSPEDSSIYLCSVVAGSNQPQHFGDGTRLSIL.

The V call is TRBV6-5, the J call TRBJ1-1; TRBD1 is a possible D gene (6 bases). The CDR3 totals 15 residues. Trimming took off 5 bases at V and 3 bases at J, with 16 bases between the two ends. Germline loops: CDR1 MNHEY, CDR2 SVGAGI. In DNA, the CDR3 is TGTGCCAGCAGTCGTACCAGGGGCGGGCACACTGAAGCTTTCTTT. Protein sequence: CASSRTRGGHTEAFF.

V is TRBV12-2 and J is TRBJ2-3; TRBD2 was called by the table and not checked on the DNA. TRBV12-2 is listed as a pseudogene. The CDR3 runs 19 residues. The DNA of the CDR3 is TGTGCAAGTCGCTCCCCCCGAATTAGCGGGAGGGCCGTCAAAGATACGCAGTATTTT. Translation: CASRSPRISGRAVKDTQYF.

The CDR3 sequence is CASSQGPRTDTQYF. CDR3 in DNA: TGTGCCAGCAGCCAGGGCCCTCGGACAGATACGCAGTATTTT. V is TRBV3-1 (or the pseudogene TRBV3-2) and J is TRBJ2-3; no firm D call. Trimming left V 3 bases short and J 3 bases short, with 10 bases between. This CDR3 comprises 14 residues. The germline gives CDR1 LGHDT, CDR2 YNNKEL (reference sequence).

V is TRBV7-9 and J is TRBJ1-6; maybe TRBD1 (5 bases). Germline CDR1 and CDR2: SEHNR and FQNEAQ (reference sequence). The CDR3 has 13 amino acids. V lost 5 bases and J lost 9, with 11 bases in between. The CDR3 here is CASSERDSSPLHF. The CDR3 bases are TGTGCCAGCAGCGAAAGGGACTCTTCACCCCTCCACTTT.

The J gene is TRBJ1-5, the V gene TRBV28; no firm D call. Germline CDR1 MDHEN, CDR2 SYDVKM. The CDR3 length is 15 residues. Trimming removed 2 bases from V and 7 bases from J, with 15 bases in between. The CDR3 loop reads CASSLGERFYQPQHF. The CDR3 DNA reads TGTGCCAGCAGTTTAGGTGAGAGGTTCTACCAGCCCCAGCATTTT.

The chain uses TRBV5-1 and TRBJ2-7; the match to TRBD1 covers 9 bases. Looked up from germline, CDR1 is SGHRS and CDR2 is YFSETQ. The trim removed 1 base at V and 2 bases at J, leaving 7 bases unmatched. The CDR3 is made up of 16 amino acids. The CDR3 sequence is CASSLFGGTGTYEQYF. As DNA, the CDR3 is TGCGCCAGCAGCTTGTTTGGGGGGACAGGGACCTACGAGCAGTACTTC.

The chain joins TRBV30 to TRBJ2-1; D is undetermined. Germline V lookup: CDR1 GTSNPN, CDR2 SVGIG (reference sequence). V dropped 4 bases and J dropped 5 bases, with 12 bases sitting between them. The CDR3 is 13 amino acids. The CDR3 loop is CAWNEAPNNEQFF. The CDR3, as DNA: TGTGCCTGGAACGAAGCACCAAACAATGAGCAGTTCTTC.

The chain recombines TRBV19 with TRBJ2-1; maybe TRBD2 (6 bases). Germline CDR1 LNHDA, CDR2 SQIVND (reference sequence). The CDR3 is 16 residues long. Trimming cost V 5 bases and J 1 base, with 15 bases left between them. CDR3 sequence reads: CASSQAGLGSYNEQFF. Here the CDR3 DNA reads TGTGCCAGTAGTCAGGCGGGACTGGGGTCCTACAATGAGCAGTTCTTC. Supplemented by reference TRBV19 and TRBJ2-1, the full variable domain reads DGGITQSPKYLFRKEGQNVTLSCEQNLNHDAMYWYRQDPGQGLRLIYYSQIVNDFQKGDIAEGYSVSREKKESFPLTVTSAQKNPTAFYLCASSQAGLGSYNEQFFGPGTRLTVL.

This clone has just a few counts. V usage is TRBV2 and J usage is TRBJ2-1, with D possibly being TRBD2 (5 bases). The CDR3 has 13 residues. Trimming shortened V by 1 base and J by 9 bases, and 10 bases separated the two germline ends. The germline V gene encodes CDR1 SNHLY and CDR2 FYNNEI. DNA of the CDR3: TGTGCCAGCAGTGAAGACCAGCGGACTGAGCAGTTCTTC. It is translated as CASSEDQRTEQFF.